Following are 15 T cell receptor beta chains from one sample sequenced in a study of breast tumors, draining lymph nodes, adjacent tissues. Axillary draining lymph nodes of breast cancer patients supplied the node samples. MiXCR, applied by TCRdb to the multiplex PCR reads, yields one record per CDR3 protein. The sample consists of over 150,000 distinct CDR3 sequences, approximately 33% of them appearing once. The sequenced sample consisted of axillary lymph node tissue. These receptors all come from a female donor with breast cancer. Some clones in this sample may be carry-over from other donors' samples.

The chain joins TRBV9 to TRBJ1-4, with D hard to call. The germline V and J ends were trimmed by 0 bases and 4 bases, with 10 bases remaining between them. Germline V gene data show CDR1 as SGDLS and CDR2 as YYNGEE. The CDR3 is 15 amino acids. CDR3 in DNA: TGTGCCAGCAGCGTAGGTAGCGGGGTTAATGAAAAACTGTTTTTT. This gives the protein CASSVGSGVNEKLFF.

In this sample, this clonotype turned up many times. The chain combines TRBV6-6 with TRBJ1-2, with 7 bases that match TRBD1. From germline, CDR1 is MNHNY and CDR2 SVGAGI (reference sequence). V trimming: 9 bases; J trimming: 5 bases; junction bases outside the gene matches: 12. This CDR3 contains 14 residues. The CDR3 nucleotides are TGTGCCAGTACAGATGAACAGGGGTGGTATGGCTACACCTTC. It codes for CASTDEQGWYGYTF.

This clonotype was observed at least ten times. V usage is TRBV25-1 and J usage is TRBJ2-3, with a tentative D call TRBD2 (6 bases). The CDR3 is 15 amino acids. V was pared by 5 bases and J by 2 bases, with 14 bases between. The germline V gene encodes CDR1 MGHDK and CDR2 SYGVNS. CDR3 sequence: CASSWTLANTDTQYF. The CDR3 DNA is TGTGCCAGCAGTTGGACTCTAGCGAACACAGATACGCAGTATTTT.

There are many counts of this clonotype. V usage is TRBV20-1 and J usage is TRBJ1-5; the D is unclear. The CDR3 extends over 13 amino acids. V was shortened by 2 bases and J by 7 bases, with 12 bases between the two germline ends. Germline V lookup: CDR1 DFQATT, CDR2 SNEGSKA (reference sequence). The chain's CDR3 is CSARPSHVQPQHF. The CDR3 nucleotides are TGCAGTGCTAGACCATCCCATGTCCAGCCCCAGCATTTT.

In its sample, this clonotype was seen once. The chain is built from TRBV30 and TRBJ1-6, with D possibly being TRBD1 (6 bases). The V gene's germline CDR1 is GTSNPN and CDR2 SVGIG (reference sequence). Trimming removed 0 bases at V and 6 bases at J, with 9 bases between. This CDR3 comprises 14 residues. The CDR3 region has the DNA TGTGCCTGGAGTGTTAGCAGGGGTAATTCACCCCTCCACTTT. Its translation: CAWSVSRGNSPLHF. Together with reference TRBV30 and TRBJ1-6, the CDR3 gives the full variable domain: SQTIHQWPATLVQPVGSPLSLECTVEGTSNPNLYWYRQAAGRGLQLLFYSVGIGQISSEVPQNLSASRPQDRQFILSSKKLLLSDSGFYLCAWSVSRGNSPLHFGNGTRLTVT.

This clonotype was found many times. Written as DNA, the CDR3 is TGTGCCAGTAGTATTTTCCCCGATAGGAGCGGGAGGGCCAATACCGGGGAGCTGTTTTTT. This encodes CASSIFPDRSGRANTGELFF. The V call is TRBV19, the J call TRBJ2-2; 10 nucleotides agree with TRBD2. Germline CDR1 LNHDA, CDR2 SQIVND (reference sequence). The CDR3 length is 20 residues. V lost 3 bases, J lost 5 bases, and 18 bases stayed unmatched.

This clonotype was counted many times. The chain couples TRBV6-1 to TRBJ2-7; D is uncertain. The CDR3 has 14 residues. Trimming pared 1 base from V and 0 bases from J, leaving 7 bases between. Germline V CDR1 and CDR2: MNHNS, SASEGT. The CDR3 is CASSEGPSSYEQYF. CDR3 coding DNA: TGTGCCAGCAGTGAAGGTCCAAGCTCCTACGAGCAGTACTTC.

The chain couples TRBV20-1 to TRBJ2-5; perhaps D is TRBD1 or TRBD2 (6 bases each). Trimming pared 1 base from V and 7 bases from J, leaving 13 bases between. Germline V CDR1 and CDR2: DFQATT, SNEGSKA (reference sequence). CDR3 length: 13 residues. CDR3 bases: TGCAGTGCTAGAGGCAGCGGAGGGGGGACCCAGTACTTC. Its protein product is CSARGSGGGTQYF.

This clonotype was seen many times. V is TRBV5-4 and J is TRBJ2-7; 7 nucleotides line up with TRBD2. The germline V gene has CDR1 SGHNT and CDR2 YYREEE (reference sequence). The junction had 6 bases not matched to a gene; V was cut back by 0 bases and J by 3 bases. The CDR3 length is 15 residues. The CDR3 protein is CASSLETSTDYEQYF. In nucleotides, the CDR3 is TGTGCCAGCAGCTTGGAGACTAGCACCGACTACGAGCAGTACTTC.

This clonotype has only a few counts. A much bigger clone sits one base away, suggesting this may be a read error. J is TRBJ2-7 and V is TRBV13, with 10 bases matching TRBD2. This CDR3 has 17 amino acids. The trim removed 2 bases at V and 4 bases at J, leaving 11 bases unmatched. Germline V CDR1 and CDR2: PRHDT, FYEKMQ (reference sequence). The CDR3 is CASSLRRASGSIYEQYF. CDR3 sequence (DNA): TGTGCCAGCAGCTTACGCAGGGCTAGCGGGAGTATTTACGAGCAGTACTTC.

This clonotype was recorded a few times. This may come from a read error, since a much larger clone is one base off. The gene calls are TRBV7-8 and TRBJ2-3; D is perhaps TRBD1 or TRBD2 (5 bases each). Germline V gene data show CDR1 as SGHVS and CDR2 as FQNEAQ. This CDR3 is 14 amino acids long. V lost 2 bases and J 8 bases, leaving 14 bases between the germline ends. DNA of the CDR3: TGTGCCAGCAGCTTACTAGCACAGGCGGGTACGCAGTATTTT. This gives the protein CASSLLAQAGTQYF.

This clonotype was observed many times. The CDR3 DNA reads as TGTGCCTGGAGGAGAGGAGACAGGGGGTTCTATGGCTACACCTTC. It specifies CAWRRGDRGFYGYTF. The gene calls are TRBV30 and TRBJ1-2, with TRBD1 matching over 9 bases. The V gene's germline CDR1 is GTSNPN and CDR2 SVGIG (reference sequence). CDR3 length: 15 amino acids. V lost 3 bases and J lost 4; bases outside the gene matches: 9.

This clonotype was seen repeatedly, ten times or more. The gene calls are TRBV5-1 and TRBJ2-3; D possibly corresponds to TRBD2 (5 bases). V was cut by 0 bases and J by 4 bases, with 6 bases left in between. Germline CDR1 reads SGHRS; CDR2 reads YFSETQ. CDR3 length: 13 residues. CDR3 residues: CASSLVGADTQYF. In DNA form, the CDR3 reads TGCGCCAGCAGCTTGGTCGGGGCAGATACGCAGTATTTT.

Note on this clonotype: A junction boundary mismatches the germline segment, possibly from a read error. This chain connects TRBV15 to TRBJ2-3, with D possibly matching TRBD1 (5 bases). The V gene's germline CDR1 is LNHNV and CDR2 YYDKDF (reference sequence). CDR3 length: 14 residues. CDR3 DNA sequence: TGTGCCACCAGCAGAGACAGGGTCACAGATGCGCAGTGTTTT. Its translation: CATSRDRVTDAQCF. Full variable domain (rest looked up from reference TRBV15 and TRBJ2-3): DAMVIQNPRYQVTQFGKPVTLSCSQTLNHNVMYWYQQKSSQAPKLLFHYYDKDFNNEADTPDNFQSRRPNTSFCFLDIRSPGLGDTAMYLCATSRDRVTDAQCFGPGTRLTVL.

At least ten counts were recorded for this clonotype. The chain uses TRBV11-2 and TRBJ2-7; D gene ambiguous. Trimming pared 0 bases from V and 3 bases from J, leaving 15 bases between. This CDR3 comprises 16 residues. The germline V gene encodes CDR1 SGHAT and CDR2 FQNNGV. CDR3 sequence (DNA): TGTGCCAGCAGCTTAGAAAACCGGCCCCCCGTCTACGAGCAGTACTTC. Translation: CASSLENRPPVYEQYF.